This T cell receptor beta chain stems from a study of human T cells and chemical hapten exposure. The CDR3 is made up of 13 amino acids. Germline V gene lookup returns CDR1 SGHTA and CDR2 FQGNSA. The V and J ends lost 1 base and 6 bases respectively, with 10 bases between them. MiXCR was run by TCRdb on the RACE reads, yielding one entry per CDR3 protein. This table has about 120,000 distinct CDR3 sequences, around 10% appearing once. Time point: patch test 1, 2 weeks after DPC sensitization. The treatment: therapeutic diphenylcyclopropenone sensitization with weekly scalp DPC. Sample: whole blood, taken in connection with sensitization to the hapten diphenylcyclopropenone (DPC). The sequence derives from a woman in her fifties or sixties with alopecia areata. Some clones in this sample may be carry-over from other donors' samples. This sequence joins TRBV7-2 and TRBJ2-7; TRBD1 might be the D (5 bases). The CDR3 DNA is TGTGCCAGCAGCTTAGAGGGGTGGGGCGAGCAGTACTTC. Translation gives CASSLEGWGEQYF.